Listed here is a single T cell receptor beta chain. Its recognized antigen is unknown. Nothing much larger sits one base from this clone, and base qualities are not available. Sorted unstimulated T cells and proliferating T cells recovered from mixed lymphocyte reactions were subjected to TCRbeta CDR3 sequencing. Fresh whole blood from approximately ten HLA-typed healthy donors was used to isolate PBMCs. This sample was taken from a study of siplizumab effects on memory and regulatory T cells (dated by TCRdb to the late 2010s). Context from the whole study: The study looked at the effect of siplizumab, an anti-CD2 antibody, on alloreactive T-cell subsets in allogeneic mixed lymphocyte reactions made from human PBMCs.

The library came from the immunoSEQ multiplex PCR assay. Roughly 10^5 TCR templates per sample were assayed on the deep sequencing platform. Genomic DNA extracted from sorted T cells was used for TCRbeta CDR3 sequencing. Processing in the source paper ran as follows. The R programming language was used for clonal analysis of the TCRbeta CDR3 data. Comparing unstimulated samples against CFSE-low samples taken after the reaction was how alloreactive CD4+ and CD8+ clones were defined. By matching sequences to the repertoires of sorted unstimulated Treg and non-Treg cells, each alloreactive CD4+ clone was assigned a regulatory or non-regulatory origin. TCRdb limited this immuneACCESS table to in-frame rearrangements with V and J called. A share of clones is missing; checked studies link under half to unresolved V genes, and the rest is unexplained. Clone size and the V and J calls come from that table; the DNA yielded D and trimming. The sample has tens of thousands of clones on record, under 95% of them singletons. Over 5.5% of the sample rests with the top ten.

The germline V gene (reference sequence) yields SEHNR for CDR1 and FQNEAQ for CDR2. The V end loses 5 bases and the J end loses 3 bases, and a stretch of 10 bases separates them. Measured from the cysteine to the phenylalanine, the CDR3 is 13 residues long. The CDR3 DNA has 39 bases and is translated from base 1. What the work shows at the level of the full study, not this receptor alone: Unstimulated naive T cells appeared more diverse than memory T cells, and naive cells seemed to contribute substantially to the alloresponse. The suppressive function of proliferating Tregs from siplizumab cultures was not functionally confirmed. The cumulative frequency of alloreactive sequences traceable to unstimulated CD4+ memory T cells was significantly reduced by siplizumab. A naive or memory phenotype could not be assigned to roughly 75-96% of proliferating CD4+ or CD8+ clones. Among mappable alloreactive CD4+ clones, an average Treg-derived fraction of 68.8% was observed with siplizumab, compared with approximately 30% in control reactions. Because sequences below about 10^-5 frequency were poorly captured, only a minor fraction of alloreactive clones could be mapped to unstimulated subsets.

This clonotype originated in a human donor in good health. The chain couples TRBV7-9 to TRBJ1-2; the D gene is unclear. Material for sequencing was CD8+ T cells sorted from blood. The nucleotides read TGTGCCAGCAGCCCTAGTTGGGACTATGGCTACACCTTC. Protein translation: CASSPSWDYGYTF.